Below, 27 T cell receptor beta chains from the same sample are listed, as sequenced in a study of blood T cell repertoires in COVID-19. The repertoire was sequenced with immunoSEQ multiplex PCR; TCRdb's copy has only in-frame clones and lacks some. The sample has around 200,000 clones, around 90% seen once; the top ten hold around 7%. Sequencing input: peripheral blood. The receptors were gathered from a man aged 35-49 years with acute or convalescent COVID-19.

This rearrangement joins TRBV6-5 to TRBJ1-5; D remains unclear. Germline lookup yields CDR1 MNHEY and CDR2 SVGAGI. V was pared by 6 bases and J by 7 bases, with 19 bases between. The CDR3 loop spans 15 amino acids. CDR3 DNA sequence: TGTGCCAGCAGAGCCGACATAGGTAATTCACAGCCCCAGCATTTT. Amino acid sequence: CASRADIGNSQPQHF.

The V call is TRBV3-1 (or the pseudogene TRBV3-2), the J call TRBJ2-1; 8 bases agree with TRBD2. This CDR3 region has 16 residues. Germline CDR1 and CDR2: LGHDT and YNNKEL (reference sequence). Losses at the gene ends were 4 bases for V and 8 bases for J; bases not matched to a gene: 13. The DNA for the CDR3 is TGTGCCAGCAGCCCCCGGGACAAGCGGGGGAGTCATGAGCAGTTCTTC. Its translation is CASSPRDKRGSHEQFF.

The chain joins TRBV11-2 to TRBJ2-7; TRBD1 might be the D (6 bases). V lost 4 bases and J lost 6, with 19 bases in between. In germline, CDR1 is SGHAT, CDR2 FQNNGV. This CDR3 contains 15 residues. CDR3 loop: CASSSGQGRIFEQYF. CDR3 sequence (DNA): TGTGCCAGCAGCTCCGGTCAGGGGCGCATCTTCGAGCAGTACTTC. Supplemented by reference TRBV11-2 and TRBJ2-7, the full variable domain reads EAGVAQSPRYKIIEKRQSVAFWCNPISGHATLYWYQQILGQGPKLLIQFQNNGVVDDSQLPKDRFSAERLKGVDSTLKIQPAKLEDSAVYLCASSSGQGRIFEQYFGPGTRLTVT.

V gene TRBV11-2 combines with J gene TRBJ1-2; 11 nucleotides line up with TRBD1. Germline CDR1 and CDR2: SGHAT and FQNNGV. This CDR3 is built from 15 residues. V dropped 3 bases and J dropped 8; count of bases not matched to a gene: 8. Written as DNA, the CDR3 is TGTGCCAGCAGCTTCCCCGGGACAGGGGGTGGCGGCTACACCTTC. Translating gives CASSFPGTGGGGYTF.

This clone was observed a handful of times. The chain joins TRBV21-1 to TRBJ2-7; TRBD1, as called in the table, went unchecked against the DNA. TRBV21-1 corresponds to a pseudogene. The CDR3 is made up of 14 amino acids. The CDR3 is CASSQTGNSYEQYF. CDR3 DNA sequence: TGTGCCAGCAGCCAGACAGGGAACTCCTACGAGCAGTACTTC.

This rearrangement joins TRBV2 to TRBJ1-2; 7 bases line up with TRBD1. The trim removed 6 bases at V and 3 bases at J, leaving 7 bases unmatched. The CDR3 spans 14 residues. The germline V gene encodes CDR1 SNHLY and CDR2 FYNNEI. CDR3 residues: CASRPRQGDYGYTF. The CDR3 bases are TGTGCCAGCAGGCCCCGACAGGGAGACTATGGCTACACCTTC.

The rearrangement joins TRBV7-8 to TRBJ2-1; 9 bases fit TRBD1. CDR1 is SGHVS, CDR2 FQNEAQ, per germline. This CDR3 contains 14 residues. Trimming took 5 bases from V and 5 from J; bases not matched to a gene: 4. CDR3 sequence (DNA): TGTGCCAGCAGCCGCCGGGACAGGGACAATGAGCAGTTCTTC. This codes for CASSRRDRDNEQFF.

The chain is built from TRBV28 and TRBJ1-2; D perhaps matches TRBD1 (5 bases). V was trimmed by 8 bases and J by 4 bases, leaving 14 bases between them. The CDR3 is 13 residues long. Germline CDR1 reads MDHEN; CDR2 reads SYDVKM. This CDR3 is CASWNSQVYGYTF. CDR3 nucleotide sequence: TGTGCCAGCTGGAACTCACAGGTCTATGGCTACACCTTC.

The rearrangement joins TRBV24-1 to TRBJ1-2; D is unresolved. The ends were cut back, 6 bases at V and 2 bases at J, with 12 bases in the middle. CDR3 length equals 14 residues. The germline V gene has CDR1 KGHDR and CDR2 SFDVKD. The CDR3 sequence: CATSSTAENYGYTF. CDR3 nucleotides: TGTGCCACCAGTAGTACAGCCGAGAACTATGGCTACACCTTC.

The rearrangement links TRBV25-1 to TRBJ2-3; no firm D call. The V gene's germline CDR1 is MGHDK and CDR2 SYGVNS. The V end was cut by 5 bases, the J end by 1 base, with 13 bases between. This CDR3 is built from 15 residues. CDR3 sequence (DNA): TGTGCCAGCAGTATCCCCCAGGTGGGCACAGATACGCAGTATTTT. As protein: CASSIPQVGTDTQYF.

This chain joins TRBV7-9 and TRBJ2-2, with D possibly TRBD1 on 6 matching bases. Trimming took 1 base from V and 2 from J, leaving 11 bases between them. This CDR3 is 16 amino acids long. Germline V lookup: CDR1 SEHNR, CDR2 FQNEAQ (reference sequence). CDR3 in DNA: TGTGCCAGCAGCTTAGGGGGGACAACTAACACCGGGGAGCTGTTTTTT. This gives the protein CASSLGGTTNTGELFF.

The chain recombines TRBV12-3 or TRBV12-4 with TRBJ1-2, with D hard to call. The CDR3 extends over 12 amino acids. Between the trimmed V and J ends, which lost 4 bases and 4 bases, there was a span of 7 bases. The CDR3: CASSSPSYGYTF. In nucleotides, the CDR3 is TGTGCCAGCAGTTCACCGAGCTATGGCTACACCTTC.

The chain joins TRBV4-3 to TRBJ2-4; 7 bases are a match to TRBD2. There are 14 residues in the CDR3. The V segment lost 4 bases and the J segment 4 bases; nucleotides outside the gene matches: 4. CDR1 and CDR2 from the germline V gene are LGHNA and YSLEER. CDR3: CASSPSGGKNIQYF. CDR3 DNA sequence: TGCGCCAGCAGCCCCTCCGGGGGGAAAAACATTCAGTACTTC.

This clone was seen only a few times. The chain joins TRBV14 to TRBJ1-6, with D uncertain. The germline V and J ends were trimmed by 4 bases and 2 bases, with 6 bases remaining between them. Per the germline V gene, CDR1 is SGHDN and CDR2 is FVKESK. The CDR3 is 14 amino acids. In nucleotides, the CDR3 is TGTGCCAGCAGCCTAGCCCCCTATAATTCACCCCTCCACTTT. Protein product: CASSLAPYNSPLHF.

This chain uses TRBV18 with TRBJ2-3, with D perhaps matching TRBD1 (5 bases). CDR1 is KGHSH and CDR2 is LQKENI in the germline V gene. With 2 bases removed from V and 0 bases from J, the gap between germline ends came to 15 bases. CDR3 length: 17 amino acids. In DNA, the CDR3 is TGTGCCAGCTCACCAAGGACCGGCAGGGCTAGCACAGATACGCAGTATTTT. Encoded protein: CASSPRTGRASTDTQYF.

V gene TRBV19 combines with J gene TRBJ1-1; tentative D call: TRBD1 (6 bases). In germline, CDR1 is LNHDA, CDR2 SQIVND (reference sequence). Trimming removed 7 bases at V and 7 bases at J, with 10 bases between. The CDR3 has 11 residues. The CDR3 DNA follows: TGTGCCAGTACTACAGGGATTGAAGCTTTCTTT. Its translation is CASTTGIEAFF.

V usage is TRBV6-6 and J usage is TRBJ2-7; 8 positions match TRBD1. V was clipped by 3 bases and J by 2 bases; unmatched bases: 9. CDR1 and CDR2 (germline): MNHNY, SVGAGI (reference sequence). The CDR3 consists of 16 residues. The CDR3 sequence is CASSYHGQGLTYEQYF. DNA for the CDR3: TGTGCCAGCAGTTATCACGGACAGGGACTGACCTACGAGCAGTACTTC.

The V and J genes are TRBV5-4 and TRBJ1-2; D is undetermined. The CDR3 runs to 13 residues. Trimming pared 4 bases from V and 3 bases from J, leaving 10 bases between. Germline V gives CDR1 SGHNT, CDR2 YYREEE (reference sequence). CDR3 in amino acids: CASSQAGDYGYTF. The CDR3 DNA reads as TGTGCCAGCAGCCAGGCGGGCGACTATGGCTACACCTTC.

Only one count was recorded for this clone. The chain has TRBV7-8 and TRBJ1-3; TRBD1 agrees at 7 bases. The trim removed 3 bases at V and 4 bases at J, leaving 6 bases unmatched. Per germline, CDR1 SGHVS and CDR2 FQNEAQ. The CDR3 runs to 15 residues. The CDR3 protein is CASSFNPTGGNTIYF. CDR3 DNA: TGTGCCAGCAGCTTCAACCCGACAGGGGGAAACACCATATATTTT.

CDR3 nucleotides: TGTGCCAGCAGCTTGTACAGACAAAACATTCAGTACTTC. This translates into CASSLYRQNIQYF. The chain employs TRBV5-4 and TRBJ2-4, with D uncertain. The CDR3 runs to 13 residues. CDR1 is SGHNT, CDR2 YYREEE, per germline (reference sequence). V lost 1 base and J 5 bases, leaving 7 bases between the germline ends.

The chain's CDR3 is CASSLGAPDSYGYTF. CDR3 DNA sequence: TGTGCCAGCAGTTTAGGTGCTCCGGACAGTTATGGCTACACCTTC. The gene calls are TRBV28 and TRBJ1-2; perhaps TRBD1 as D (6 bases). Germline CDR1 and CDR2: MDHEN and SYDVKM. The V gene lost 2 bases and the J gene lost 5 bases, with 15 bases spanning the gap. This CDR3 has 15 amino acids.

The rearrangement joins TRBV24-1 to TRBJ2-6, with 7 bases matching TRBD1. Germline V gene sequence: CDR1 KGHDR, CDR2 SFDVKD. The J segment lost 0 bases and the V segment lost 10 bases, leaving 2 bases of the junction unmatched. The CDR3 contains 14 residues. The CDR3 protein is CATSGGSGANVLTF. The CDR3 bases are TGTGCCACTTCAGGGGGCTCTGGGGCCAACGTCCTGACTTTC.

This rearrangement joins TRBV7-2 to TRBJ1-2; D not certain. The V end lost 7 bases, the J end lost 8 bases, and 23 bases lay between the germline ends. In germline, CDR1 is SGHTA, CDR2 FQGNSA. The CDR3 has 15 residues. The CDR3 is CASTLRRLAPWGYTF. The CDR3 bases are TGTGCCAGCACCCTCCGGAGGTTGGCCCCATGGGGCTACACCTTC.

The V gene is TRBV9, the J gene TRBJ2-3; D might be TRBD2 (5 bases). Germline V gene lookup returns CDR1 SGDLS and CDR2 YYNGEE. V was trimmed by 5 bases and J by 0 bases, leaving 10 bases between them. The CDR3 has 14 residues. CDR3 amino acids: CASSDWESTDTQYF. CDR3 bases: TGTGCCAGCAGTGATTGGGAGAGCACAGATACGCAGTATTTT.

The V call is TRBV7-2, the J call TRBJ2-7; 9 bases map to TRBD1. The CDR3 contains 16 residues. V shed 1 base and J 7 bases; nucleotides not matched to a gene: 11. The germline V gene has CDR1 SGHTA and CDR2 FQGNSA. The DNA for the CDR3 is TGTGCCAGCAGCTTAGGGAGGGGACAGGGCCTGAGAGAGCAGTACTTC. Its translation is CASSLGRGQGLREQYF.

The chain employs TRBV27 and TRBJ1-2, with D possibly TRBD1 on 5 matching bases. The V and J ends lost 2 bases and 5 bases respectively, with 15 bases between them. Germline loops: CDR1 MNHEY, CDR2 SMNVEV (reference sequence). The CDR3 is 15 residues long. This chain's CDR3 is CASSLGQGWPYGYTF. The CDR3 region has the DNA TGTGCCAGCAGTTTAGGGCAGGGCTGGCCATATGGCTACACCTTC.

CDR3 residues: CATSDLPGGKFF. The DNA for the CDR3 is TGTGCCACCAGTGATCTACCTGGGGGGAAGTTCTTC. The rearrangement joins TRBV24-1 to TRBJ2-1, with TRBD2 as a possible D gene (6 bases). The CDR3 sequence is 12 residues long. V gave up 3 bases and J gave up 14 bases, with 13 bases separating them. Germline CDR1 KGHDR, CDR2 SFDVKD.